This TCR beta chain emerged from a study of T cell repertoires in cytomegalovirus infection (dated by TCRdb to between 2017 and 2020). Turning to the overall study: Donor HLA type was relevant to the analysis, because carriage of CMV infection together with the matching HLA type was indicated by public TCR beta signatures.

General study outcomes and caveats: The ex vivo response was dominated by HLA-C-restricted CMV-specific TCR beta clonotypes, which also provided the single most frequent clonotype in two of eight donors. Cumulative frequency of public TCR beta family members discriminated carriers of CMV infection plus the relevant HLA type in this cohort and an independent roughly 340-donor cohort.

This clonotype was recorded many times. No antigen is known for it. The input lacks base qualities; no much larger clone sits a single base away. The germline V gene sets CDR1 to SGHTA and CDR2 to FQGNSA. Germline trimming: 3 bases from V, 4 bases from J; junction bases outside gene matches: 9. From its cysteine to its phenylalanine, the CDR3 spans 18 amino acids. Only the CDR3 DNA stays, 54 bases, in frame from base 1. Instrument on record: Illumina HiSeq 1500. The public reads were run again by TCRdb, first through fastp at Q25 and then through MiXCR, and only productive beta chains were kept. For every CDR3 protein sequence, its rows merge into one entry that carries the most common genes and DNA. This sample has around 490,000 distinct CDR3 sequences in its table, and roughly 29% of those were observed once. Around 14% of the sample is in the top ten clones.

This receptor was obtained from a human donor in good health (CMV status not recorded). Some clones in this sample may be carry-over from other donors' samples. This chain is built from TRBV7-2 and TRBJ2-1; the junction holds 13 bases that match TRBD2. The specimen was PBMCs. In nucleotides, the sequence is TGTGCCAGCAGCTTCGGGACTAGCGGGACTTGGGGTTACAATGAGCAGTTCTTC. The resulting protein is CASSFGTSGTWGYNEQFF.